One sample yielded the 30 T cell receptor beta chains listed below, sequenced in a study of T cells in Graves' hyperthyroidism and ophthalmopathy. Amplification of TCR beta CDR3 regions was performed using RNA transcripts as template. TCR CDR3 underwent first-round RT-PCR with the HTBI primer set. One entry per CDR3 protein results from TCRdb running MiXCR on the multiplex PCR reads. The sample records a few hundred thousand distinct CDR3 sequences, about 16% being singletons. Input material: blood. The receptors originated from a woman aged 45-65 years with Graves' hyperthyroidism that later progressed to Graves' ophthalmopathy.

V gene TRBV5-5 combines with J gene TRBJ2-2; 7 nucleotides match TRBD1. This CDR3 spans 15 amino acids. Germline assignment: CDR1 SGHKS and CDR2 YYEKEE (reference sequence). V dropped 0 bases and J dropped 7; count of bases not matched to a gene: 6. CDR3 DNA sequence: TGTGCCAGCAGCTTGGAGGGGGCGGGTTTCGGGGAGCTGTTTTTT. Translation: CASSLEGAGFGELFF.

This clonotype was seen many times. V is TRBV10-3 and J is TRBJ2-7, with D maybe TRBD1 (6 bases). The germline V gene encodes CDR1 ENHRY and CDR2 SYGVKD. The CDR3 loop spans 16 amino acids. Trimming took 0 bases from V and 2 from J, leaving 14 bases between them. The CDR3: CAISESRQGLPYEQYF. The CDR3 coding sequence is TGTGCCATCAGTGAGTCGAGGCAGGGGCTTCCCTACGAGCAGTACTTC.

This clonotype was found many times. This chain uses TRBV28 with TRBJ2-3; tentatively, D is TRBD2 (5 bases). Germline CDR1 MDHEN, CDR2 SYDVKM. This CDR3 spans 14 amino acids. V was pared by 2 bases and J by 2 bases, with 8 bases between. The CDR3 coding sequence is TGTGCCAGCAGTTTACTCCTAGCCACAGATACGCAGTATTTT. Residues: CASSLLLATDTQYF.

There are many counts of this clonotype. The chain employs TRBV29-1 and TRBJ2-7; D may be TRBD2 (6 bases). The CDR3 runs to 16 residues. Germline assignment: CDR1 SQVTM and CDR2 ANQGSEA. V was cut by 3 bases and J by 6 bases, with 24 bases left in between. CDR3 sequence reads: CSVERLTGALPGEQYF. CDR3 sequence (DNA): TGCAGCGTTGAGAGATTGACGGGAGCGCTCCCCGGCGAGCAGTACTTC.

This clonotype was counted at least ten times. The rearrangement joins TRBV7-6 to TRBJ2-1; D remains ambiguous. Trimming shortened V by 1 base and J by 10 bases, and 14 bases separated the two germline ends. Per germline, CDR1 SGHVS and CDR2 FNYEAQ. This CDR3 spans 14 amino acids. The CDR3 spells CASSLGPIGTEQFF. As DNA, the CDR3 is TGTGCCAGCAGCTTAGGTCCCATTGGCACCGAGCAGTTCTTC.

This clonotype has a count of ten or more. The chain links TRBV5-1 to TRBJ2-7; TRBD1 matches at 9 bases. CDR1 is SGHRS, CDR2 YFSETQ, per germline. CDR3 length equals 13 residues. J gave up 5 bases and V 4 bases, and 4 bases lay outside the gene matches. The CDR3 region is CASSPTGGHEQYF. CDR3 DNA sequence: TGCGCCAGCAGCCCAACAGGGGGCCACGAGCAGTACTTC.

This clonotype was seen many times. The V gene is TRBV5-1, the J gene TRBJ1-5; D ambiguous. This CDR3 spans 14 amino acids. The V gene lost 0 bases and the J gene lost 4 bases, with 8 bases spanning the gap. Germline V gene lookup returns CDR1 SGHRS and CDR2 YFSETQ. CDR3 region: CASSLGGVNQPQHF. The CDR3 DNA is TGCGCCAGCAGCTTGGGCGGGGTGAATCAGCCCCAGCATTTT.

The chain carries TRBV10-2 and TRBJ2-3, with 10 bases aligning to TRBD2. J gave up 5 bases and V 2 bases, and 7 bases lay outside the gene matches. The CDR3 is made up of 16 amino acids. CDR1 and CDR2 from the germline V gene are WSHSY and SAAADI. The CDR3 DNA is TGCGCCAGCAGTGAGATTCTAGCGGGAGTCGAAGATACGCAGTATTTT. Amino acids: CASSEILAGVEDTQYF.

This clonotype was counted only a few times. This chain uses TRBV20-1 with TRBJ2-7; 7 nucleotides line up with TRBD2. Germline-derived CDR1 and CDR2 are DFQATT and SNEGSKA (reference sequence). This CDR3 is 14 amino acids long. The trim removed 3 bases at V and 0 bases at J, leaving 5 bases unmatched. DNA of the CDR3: TGCAGTGCTAGCGGCGGGAGTCCCTCCTACGAGCAGTACTTC. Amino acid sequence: CSASGGSPSYEQYF.

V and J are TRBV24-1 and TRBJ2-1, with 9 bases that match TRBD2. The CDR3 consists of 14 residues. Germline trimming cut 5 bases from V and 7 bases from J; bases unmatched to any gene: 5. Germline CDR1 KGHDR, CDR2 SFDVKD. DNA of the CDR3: TGTGCCACCAGTGTAGCGGGGGCTGGGAATGAGCAGTTCTTC. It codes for CATSVAGAGNEQFF.

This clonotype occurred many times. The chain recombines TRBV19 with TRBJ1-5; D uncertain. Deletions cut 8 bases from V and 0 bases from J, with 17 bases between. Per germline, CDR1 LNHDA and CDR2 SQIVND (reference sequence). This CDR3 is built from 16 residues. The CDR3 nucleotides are TGTGCCAGTGCGGACTCAAGGCGGTATAGCAATCAGCCCCAGCATTTT. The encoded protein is CASADSRRYSNQPQHF.

The CDR3 protein is CASSDWRQDGYTF. The CDR3 DNA follows: TGTGCCAGCAGTGATTGGCGACAGGATGGCTACACCTTC. The chain uses TRBV6-1 and TRBJ1-2; D is possibly TRBD1 (6 bases). Germline V lookup: CDR1 MNHNS, CDR2 SASEGT. V gave up 3 bases and J gave up 6 bases, with 11 bases separating them. The CDR3 has 13 residues.

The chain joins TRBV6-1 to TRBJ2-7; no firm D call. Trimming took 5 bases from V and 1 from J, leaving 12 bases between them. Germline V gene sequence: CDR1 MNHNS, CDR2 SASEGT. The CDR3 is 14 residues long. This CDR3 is CASSSRGGSYEQYF. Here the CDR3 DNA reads TGTGCCAGCAGTTCCCGCGGTGGTTCCTACGAGCAGTACTTC.

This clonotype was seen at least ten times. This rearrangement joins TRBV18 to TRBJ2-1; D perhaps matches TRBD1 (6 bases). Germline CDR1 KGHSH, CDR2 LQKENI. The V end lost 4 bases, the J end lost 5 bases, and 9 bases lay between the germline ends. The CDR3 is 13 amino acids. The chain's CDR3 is CASSRPGDNEQFF. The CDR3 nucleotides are TGTGCCAGCTCACGGCCAGGGGACAATGAGCAGTTCTTC.

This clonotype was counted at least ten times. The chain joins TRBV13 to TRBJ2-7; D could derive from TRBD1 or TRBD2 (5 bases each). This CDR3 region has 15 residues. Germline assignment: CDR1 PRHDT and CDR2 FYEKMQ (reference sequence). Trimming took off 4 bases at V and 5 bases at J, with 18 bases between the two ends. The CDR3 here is CASSYEGTRWDEQYF. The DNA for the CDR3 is TGTGCCAGCAGCTACGAGGGGACGAGGTGGGACGAGCAGTACTTC.

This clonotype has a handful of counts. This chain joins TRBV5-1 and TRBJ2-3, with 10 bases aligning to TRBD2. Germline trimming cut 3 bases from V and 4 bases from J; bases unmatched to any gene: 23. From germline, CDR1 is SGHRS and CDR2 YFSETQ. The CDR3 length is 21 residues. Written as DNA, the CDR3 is TGCGCCAGCAGCTCGGGACTAGCGAGCTGGGGAGGGACCCCCGGCGCAGATACGCAGTATTTT. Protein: CASSSGLASWGGTPGADTQYF.

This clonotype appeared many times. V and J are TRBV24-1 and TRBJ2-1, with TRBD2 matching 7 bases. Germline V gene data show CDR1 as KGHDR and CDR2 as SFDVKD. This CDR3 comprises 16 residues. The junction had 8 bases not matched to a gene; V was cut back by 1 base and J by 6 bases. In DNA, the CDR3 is TGTGCCACCAGTGATTTTAGGACGACTAGCAGCAATGAGCAGTTCTTC. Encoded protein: CATSDFRTTSSNEQFF.

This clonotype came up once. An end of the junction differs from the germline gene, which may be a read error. CDR3 DNA sequence: TGCGCCAGCAGCCCCGGACCGAACACTGAAGCTCTCTTT. Translating gives CASSPGPNTEALF. The rearrangement joins TRBV5-1 to TRBJ1-1; D not resolved. The CDR3 is 13 residues long. Germline CDR1 is SGHRS and CDR2 is YFSETQ.

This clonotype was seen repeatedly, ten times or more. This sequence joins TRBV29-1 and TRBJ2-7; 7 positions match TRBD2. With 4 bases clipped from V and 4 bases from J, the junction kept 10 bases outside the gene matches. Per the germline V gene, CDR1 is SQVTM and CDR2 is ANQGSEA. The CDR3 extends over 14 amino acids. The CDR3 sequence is CSVVGDYTEYEQYF. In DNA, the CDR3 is TGCAGCGTTGTGGGGGACTACACGGAATACGAGCAGTACTTC.

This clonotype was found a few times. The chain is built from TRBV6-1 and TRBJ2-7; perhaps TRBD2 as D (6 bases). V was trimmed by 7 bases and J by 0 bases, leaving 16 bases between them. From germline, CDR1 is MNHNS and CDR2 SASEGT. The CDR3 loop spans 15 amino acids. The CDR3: CASTGPGTYSYEQYF. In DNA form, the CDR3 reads TGTGCCAGCACGGGTCCCGGGACTTACTCCTACGAGCAGTACTTC.

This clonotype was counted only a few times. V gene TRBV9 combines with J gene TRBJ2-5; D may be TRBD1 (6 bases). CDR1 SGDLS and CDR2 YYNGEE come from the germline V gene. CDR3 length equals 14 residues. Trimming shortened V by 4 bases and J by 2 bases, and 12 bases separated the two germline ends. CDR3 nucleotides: TGTGCCAGCAGCTCGGGACACGTACAAGAGACCCAGTACTTC. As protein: CASSSGHVQETQYF.

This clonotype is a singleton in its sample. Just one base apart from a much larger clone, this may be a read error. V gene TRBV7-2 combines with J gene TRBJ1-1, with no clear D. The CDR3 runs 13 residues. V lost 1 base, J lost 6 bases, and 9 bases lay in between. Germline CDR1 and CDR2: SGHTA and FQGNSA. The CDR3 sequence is CTSSLVVGAEAFF. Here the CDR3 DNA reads TGTACCAGCAGCTTAGTTGTGGGCGCTGAAGCTTTCTTT.

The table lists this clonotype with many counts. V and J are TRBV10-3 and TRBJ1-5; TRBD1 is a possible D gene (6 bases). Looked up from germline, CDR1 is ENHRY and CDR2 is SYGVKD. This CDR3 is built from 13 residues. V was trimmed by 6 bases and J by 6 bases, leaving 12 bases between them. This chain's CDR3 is CAISAGEGQPQHF. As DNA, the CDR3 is TGTGCCATCAGCGCAGGGGAGGGTCAGCCCCAGCATTTT.

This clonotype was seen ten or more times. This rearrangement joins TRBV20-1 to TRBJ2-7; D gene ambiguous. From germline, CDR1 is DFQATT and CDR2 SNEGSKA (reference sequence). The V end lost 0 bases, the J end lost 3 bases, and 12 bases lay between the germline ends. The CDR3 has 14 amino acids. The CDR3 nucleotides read TGCAGTGCTAGAGACTCCCCAATCGACTACGAGCAGTACTTC. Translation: CSARDSPIDYEQYF.

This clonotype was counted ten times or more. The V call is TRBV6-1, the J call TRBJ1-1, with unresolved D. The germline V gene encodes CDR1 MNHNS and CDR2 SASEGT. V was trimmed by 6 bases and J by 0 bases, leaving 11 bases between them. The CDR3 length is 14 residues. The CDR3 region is CASRSGHMNTEAFF. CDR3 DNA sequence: TGTGCCAGCAGATCGGGCCACATGAACACTGAAGCTTTCTTT.

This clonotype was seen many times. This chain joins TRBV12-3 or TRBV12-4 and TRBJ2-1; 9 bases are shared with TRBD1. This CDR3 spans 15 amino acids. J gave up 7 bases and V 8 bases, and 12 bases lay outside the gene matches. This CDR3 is CASPRDGTGMNEQFF. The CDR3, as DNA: TGTGCCAGCCCAAGGGACGGGACAGGGATGAATGAGCAGTTCTTC.

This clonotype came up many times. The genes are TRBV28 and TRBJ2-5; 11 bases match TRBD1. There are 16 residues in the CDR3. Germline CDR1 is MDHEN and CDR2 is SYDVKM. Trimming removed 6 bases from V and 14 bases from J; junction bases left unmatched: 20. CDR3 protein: CASSYSLRDRGDWGYF. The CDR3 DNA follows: TGTGCCAGCAGCTACTCTCTCCGGGACAGGGGGGACTGGGGCTACTTC.

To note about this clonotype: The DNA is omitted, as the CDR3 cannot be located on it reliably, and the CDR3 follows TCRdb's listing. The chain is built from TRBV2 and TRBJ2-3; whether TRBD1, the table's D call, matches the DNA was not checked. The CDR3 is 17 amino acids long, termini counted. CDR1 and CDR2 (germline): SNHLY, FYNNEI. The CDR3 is CASSSGQGAPSTDTQYF.

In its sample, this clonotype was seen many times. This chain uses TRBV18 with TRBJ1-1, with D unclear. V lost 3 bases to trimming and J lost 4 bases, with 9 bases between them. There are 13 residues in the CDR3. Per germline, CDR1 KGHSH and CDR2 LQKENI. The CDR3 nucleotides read TGTGCCAGCTCACCTCCTATCCGCACTGAAGCTTTCTTT. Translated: CASSPPIRTEAFF.

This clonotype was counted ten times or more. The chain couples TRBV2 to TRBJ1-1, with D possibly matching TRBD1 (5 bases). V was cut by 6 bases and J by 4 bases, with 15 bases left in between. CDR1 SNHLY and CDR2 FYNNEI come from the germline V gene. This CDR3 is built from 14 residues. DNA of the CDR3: TGTGCCAGCAGGAGTACGGAAGGGACCACTGAAGCTTTCTTT. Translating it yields CASRSTEGTTEAFF.